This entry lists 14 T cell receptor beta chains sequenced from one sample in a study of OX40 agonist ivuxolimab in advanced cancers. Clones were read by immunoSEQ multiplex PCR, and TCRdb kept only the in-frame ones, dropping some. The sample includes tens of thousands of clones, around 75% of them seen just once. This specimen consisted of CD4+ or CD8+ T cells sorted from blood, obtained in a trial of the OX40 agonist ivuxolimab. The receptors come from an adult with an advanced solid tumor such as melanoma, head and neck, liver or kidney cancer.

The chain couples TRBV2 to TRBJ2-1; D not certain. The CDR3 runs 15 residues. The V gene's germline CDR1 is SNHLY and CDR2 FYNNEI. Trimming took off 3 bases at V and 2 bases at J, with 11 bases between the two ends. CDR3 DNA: TGTGCCAGCAGTGAGGCGCAGGCTGCCTACAATGAGCAGTTCTTC. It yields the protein CASSEAQAAYNEQFF.

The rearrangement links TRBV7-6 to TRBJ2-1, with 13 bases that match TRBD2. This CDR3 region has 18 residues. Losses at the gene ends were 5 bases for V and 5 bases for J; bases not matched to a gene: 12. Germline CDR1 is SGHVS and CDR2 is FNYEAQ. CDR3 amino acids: CASSPGTSGINVDNEQFF. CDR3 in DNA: TGTGCCAGCAGCCCCGGGACTAGCGGGATCAATGTCGACAATGAGCAGTTCTTC.

The CDR3 region has the DNA TGTGCCTGGAGTGAGGGAGGCAGGGGGGCAGCAGATACGCAGTATTTT. Translation gives CAWSEGGRGAADTQYF. This chain joins TRBV30 and TRBJ2-3; a weak D match, TRBD1 (7 bases). The CDR3 covers 16 residues. Trimming stripped 1 base from V and 4 bases from J, with 18 bases between. Germline V gene data show CDR1 as GTSNPN and CDR2 as SVGIG (reference sequence).

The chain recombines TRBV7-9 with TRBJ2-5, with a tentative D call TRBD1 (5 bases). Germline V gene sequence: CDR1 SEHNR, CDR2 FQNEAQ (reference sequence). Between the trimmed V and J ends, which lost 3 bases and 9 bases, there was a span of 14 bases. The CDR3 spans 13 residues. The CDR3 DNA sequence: TGTGCCAGCAGCTTTGCGGACACCCAATCCCAGTACTTC. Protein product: CASSFADTQSQYF.

In DNA form, the CDR3 reads TGTGCCAGCAGTTACCTGACGGACAACACCGGGGAGCTGTTTTTT. Amino acids: CASSYLTDNTGELFF. V usage is TRBV6-6 and J usage is TRBJ2-2; no reliable D call. CDR1 and CDR2 (germline): MNHNY, SVGAGI (reference sequence). Trimming left V 2 bases short and J 2 bases short, with 9 bases between. This CDR3 region has 15 residues.

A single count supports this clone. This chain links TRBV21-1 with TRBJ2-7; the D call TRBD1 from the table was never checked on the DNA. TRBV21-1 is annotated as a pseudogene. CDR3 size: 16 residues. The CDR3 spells CASRKGGTGNHYEQYF. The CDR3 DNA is TGTGCCAGCAGAAAGGGGGGGACAGGGAACCACTACGAGCAGTACTTC.

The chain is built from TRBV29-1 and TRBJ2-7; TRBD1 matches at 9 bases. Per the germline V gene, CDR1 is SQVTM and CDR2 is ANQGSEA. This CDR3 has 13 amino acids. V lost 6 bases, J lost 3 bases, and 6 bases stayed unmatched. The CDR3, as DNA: TGCAGCGTAGGGACAGGGAACAACTACGAGCAGTACTTC. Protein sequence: CSVGTGNNYEQYF.

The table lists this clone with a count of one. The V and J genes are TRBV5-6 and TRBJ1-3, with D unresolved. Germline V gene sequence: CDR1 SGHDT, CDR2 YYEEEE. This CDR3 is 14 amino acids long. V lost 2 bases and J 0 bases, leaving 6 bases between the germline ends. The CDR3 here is CASSLTPSGNTIYF. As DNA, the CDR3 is TGTGCCAGCAGCTTAACACCCTCTGGAAACACCATATATTTT.

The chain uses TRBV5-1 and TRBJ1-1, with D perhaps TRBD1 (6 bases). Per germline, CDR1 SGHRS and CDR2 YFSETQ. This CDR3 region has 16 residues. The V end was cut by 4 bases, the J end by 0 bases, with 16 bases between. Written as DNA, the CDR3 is TGCGCCAGCAGCCCACGCCCAGGGGACCTGAACACTGAAGCTTTCTTT. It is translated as CASSPRPGDLNTEAFF.

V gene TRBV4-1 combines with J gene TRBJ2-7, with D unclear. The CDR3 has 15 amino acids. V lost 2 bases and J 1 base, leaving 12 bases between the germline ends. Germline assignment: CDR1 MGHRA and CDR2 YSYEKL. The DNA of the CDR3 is TGCGCCAGCAGCCAATTTTTGGGGATTTCCTACGAGCAGTACTTC. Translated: CASSQFLGISYEQYF.

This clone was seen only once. The CDR3 region has the DNA TGTGCCAGCAGCCATCGGGACAGAACCTCTGGAAACACCATATATTTT. Protein: CASSHRDRTSGNTIYF. The chain uses TRBV9 and TRBJ1-3; 7 nucleotides agree with TRBD1. CDR3 length: 16 residues. Germline CDR1 SGDLS, CDR2 YYNGEE. J lost 0 bases, V lost 4 bases, and 7 bases had no gene match.

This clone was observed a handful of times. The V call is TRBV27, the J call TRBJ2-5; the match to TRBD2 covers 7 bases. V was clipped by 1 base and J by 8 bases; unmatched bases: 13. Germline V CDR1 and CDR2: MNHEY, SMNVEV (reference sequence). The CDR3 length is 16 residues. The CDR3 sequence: CASSLWTGTTHGTQYF. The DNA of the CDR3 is TGTGCCAGCAGTTTATGGACCGGGACTACCCATGGCACCCAGTACTTC.

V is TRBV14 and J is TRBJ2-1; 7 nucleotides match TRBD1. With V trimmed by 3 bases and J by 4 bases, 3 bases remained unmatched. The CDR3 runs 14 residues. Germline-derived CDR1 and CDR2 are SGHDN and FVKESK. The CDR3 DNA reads TGTGCCAGCAGCCAGTGGGACAGTTACAATGAGCAGTTCTTC. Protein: CASSQWDSYNEQFF.

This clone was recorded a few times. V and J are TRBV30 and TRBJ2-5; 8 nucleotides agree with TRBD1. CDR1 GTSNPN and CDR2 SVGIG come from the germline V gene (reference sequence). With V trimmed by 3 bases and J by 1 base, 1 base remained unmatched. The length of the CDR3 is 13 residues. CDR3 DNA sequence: TGTGCCTGGAGCCAGGGGGCCCAAGAGACCCAGTACTTC. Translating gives CAWSQGAQETQYF.